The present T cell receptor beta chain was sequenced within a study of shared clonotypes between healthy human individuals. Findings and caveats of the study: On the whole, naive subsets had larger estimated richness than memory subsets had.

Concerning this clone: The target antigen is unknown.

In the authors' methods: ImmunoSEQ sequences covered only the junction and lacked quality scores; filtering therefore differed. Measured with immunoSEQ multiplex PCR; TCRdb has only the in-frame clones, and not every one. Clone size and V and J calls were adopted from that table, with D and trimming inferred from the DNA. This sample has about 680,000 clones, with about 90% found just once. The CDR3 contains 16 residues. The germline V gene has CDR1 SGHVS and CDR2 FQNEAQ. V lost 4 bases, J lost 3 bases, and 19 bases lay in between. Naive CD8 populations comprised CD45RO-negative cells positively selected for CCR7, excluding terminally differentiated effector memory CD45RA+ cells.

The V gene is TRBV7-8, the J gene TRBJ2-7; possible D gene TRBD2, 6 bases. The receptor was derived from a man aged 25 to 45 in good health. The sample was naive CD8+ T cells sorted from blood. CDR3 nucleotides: TGTGCCAGCAGCTCTCTAACGGGGGACTTTTACTACGAGCAGTACTTC. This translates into CASSSLTGDFYYEQYF.